This TCR beta chain was recorded in a study of T cells in Graves' hyperthyroidism and ophthalmopathy. A few counts support this clonotype. Its antigen remains unidentified. Authors of the study amplified TCR beta CDR3 regions from RNA transcripts. A first-round RT-PCR of the TCR CDR3 used the HTBI primer set. TCRdb re-called the multiplex PCR reads with MiXCR, one entry per CDR3 protein. The sample shows about 290,000 distinct CDR3 sequences, approximately 13% of them seen only once. CDR1 and CDR2 from the germline V gene are SNHLY and FYNNEI. This CDR3 region has 12 residues. After removal of 10 bases from V and 4 bases from J, the junction contained 6 bases not matched to a gene. Findings and caveats of the study: Before onset, ophthalmopathy was predicted by the model a median approximately 6.5 months earlier.

The rearrangement joins TRBV2 to TRBJ1-2; 7 bases are a match to TRBD1. The material sequenced was blood. The source of this sequence is a middle-aged woman with Graves' hyperthyroidism. The CDR3 loop is CAILDRAYGYTF. CDR3 DNA sequence: TGTGCCATCCTTGACAGGGCCTATGGCTACACCTTC.